These 5 T cell receptor beta chains originate from one sample sequenced in a study of T cell therapy after organ transplantation. The protocol was immunoSEQ multiplex PCR, while the TCRdb copy is restricted to in-frame clones and leaves out a portion. The repertoire includes some 48,000 clones, about 95% of them detected once, and about 3.4% sits in the top ten. No cognate antigen is known for these TCRs. This material consisted of CD8+ T cells from blood, taken before autologous CMV-specific T cell therapy. The receptors stem from a human patient who had received a solid organ transplant and had CMV disease.

This clone was observed a single time. The rearrangement links TRBV11-1 to TRBJ2-2; D is possibly TRBD2 (5 bases). Trimming stripped 5 bases from V and 8 bases from J, with 15 bases between. This CDR3 region has 14 residues. Germline-derived CDR1 and CDR2 are SGHAT and FQDESV (reference sequence). This CDR3 is CASSEEARAGELFF. CDR3 nucleotides: TGTGCCAGCAGCGAGGAGGCGAGGGCTGGGGAGCTGTTTTTT.

This rearrangement joins TRBV25-1 to TRBJ2-7; 7 nucleotides line up with TRBD1. CDR3 length equals 18 residues. The J segment lost 2 bases and the V segment lost 4 bases, leaving 17 bases of the junction unmatched. Germline V gives CDR1 MGHDK, CDR2 SYGVNS. The CDR3 DNA follows: TGTGCCAGCAGTGCCTATGGGGGCATCCGGGACAGAGCCTACGAGCAGTACTTC. As protein: CASSAYGGIRDRAYEQYF.

This clone has only a few counts. CDR3 DNA sequence: TGTGCCAGCAGCTATGGTACAGACATGAACACTGAAGCTTTCTTT. Translated, it gives CASSYGTDMNTEAFF. The rearrangement joins TRBV7-9 to TRBJ1-1; no definite D call. This CDR3 comprises 15 residues. The V end was cut by 4 bases, the J end by 0 bases, with 12 bases between. Per germline, CDR1 SEHNR and CDR2 FQNEAQ (reference sequence). Using reference TRBV7-9 and TRBJ1-1 for the parts outside the CDR3, the full variable domain is DTGVSQNPRHKITKRGQNVTFRCDPISEHNRLYWYRQTLGQGPEFLTYFQNEAQLEKSRLLSDRFSAERPKGSFSTLEIQRTEQGDSAMYLCASSYGTDMNTEAFFGQGTRLTVV.

J is TRBJ1-1 and V is TRBV20-1, with unresolved D. The germline V gene encodes CDR1 DFQATT and CDR2 SNEGSKA (reference sequence). The CDR3 is 10 amino acids. The CDR3, as DNA: TGCAGCCTGCAGGAGGCTGAAGCTTTCTTT. Amino acid sequence: CSLQEAEAFF.

This sequence joins TRBV30 and TRBJ1-5; 10 nucleotides align to TRBD1. CDR3 length: 14 amino acids. V lost 0 bases and J lost 7; bases outside the gene matches: 3. CDR1 is GTSNPN and CDR2 is SVGIG in the germline V gene (reference sequence). Here the CDR3 reads CAWSVGQGFQPQHF. Written as DNA, the CDR3 is TGTGCCTGGAGTGTGGGACAGGGGTTCCAGCCCCAGCATTTT.